Below are 20 T cell receptor beta chains sequenced from a single sample in a study of CD8 T cells in ankylosing spondylitis. A single record per CDR3 protein comes from TCRdb applying MiXCR to the 5' RACE reads. This table holds hundreds of thousands of distinct CDR3 sequences, roughly 10% found once. Sequencing input: blood, either unsorted or a sorted T cell fraction (not recorded which). The receptors were sampled from a male donor with ankylosing spondylitis or in good health (not recorded which).

This clonotype was picked up many times. V gene TRBV6-1 combines with J gene TRBJ1-1; D is undetermined. V shed 6 bases and J shed 10 bases, with 21 bases lying between them. The germline V gene encodes CDR1 MNHNS and CDR2 SASEGT. The CDR3 loop spans 14 amino acids. This CDR3 is CASSPPGQGTVAFF. CDR3 nucleotides: TGTGCCAGCAGCCCCCCGGGCCAAGGAACAGTAGCTTTCTTT.

The chain has TRBV20-1 and TRBJ2-7; 9 bases are a match to TRBD1. The CDR3 covers 13 residues. J lost 4 bases, V lost 7 bases, and 8 bases had no gene match. Germline CDR1 reads DFQATT; CDR2 reads SNEGSKA (reference sequence). CDR3 bases: TGCAGTGTTAAGACAGGGGGTATTTACGAGCAGTACTTC. Its protein is CSVKTGGIYEQYF.

In its sample, this clonotype was seen many times. The chain couples TRBV7-2 to TRBJ1-2; D is unclear. The germline CDR1 and CDR2 sequences are SGHTA and FQGNSA. The CDR3 has 14 residues. The V end lost 3 bases, the J end lost 8 bases, and 16 bases lay between the germline ends. The chain's CDR3 is CASSFRRAESGYTF. CDR3 in DNA: TGTGCCAGCAGCTTTCGACGGGCCGAGTCGGGCTACACCTTC.

At least ten counts were recorded for this clonotype. The chain links TRBV20-1 to TRBJ2-7; 7 bases agree with TRBD1. Per germline, CDR1 DFQATT and CDR2 SNEGSKA (reference sequence). V was clipped by 6 bases and J by 0 bases; unmatched bases: 8. The CDR3 sequence is 14 residues long. DNA of the CDR3: TGCAGTGCAATGACAGGGTCCAGCTCCTACGAGCAGTACTTC. Its protein product is CSAMTGSSSYEQYF.

This clonotype was seen more than once but under ten times. This sequence joins TRBV6-5 and TRBJ1-1; D gene uncertain. This CDR3 is 15 amino acids long. The germline CDR1 and CDR2 sequences are MNHEY and SVGAGI. V was cut by 0 bases and J by 1 base, with 9 bases left in between. The DNA for the CDR3 is TGTGCCAGCAGTTACTCTCCAGAACCGAACACTGAAGCTTTCTTT. Encoded protein: CASSYSPEPNTEAFF.

In its sample, this clonotype was seen many times. The chain links TRBV3-1 to TRBJ1-5, with D perhaps TRBD1 (5 bases). In germline, CDR1 is LGHDT, CDR2 YNNKEL (reference sequence). The CDR3 runs to 12 residues. V was cut by 4 bases and J by 6 bases, with 7 bases left in between. In nucleotides, the CDR3 is TGTGCCAGCAGCCCGGGGGGTCAGCCCCAGCATTTT. Translated: CASSPGGQPQHF.

This clonotype was seen at least ten times. CDR3: CASSVLRHEQYF. CDR3 DNA sequence: TGTGCCAGCAGCGTACTTCGCCACGAGCAGTACTTC. J is TRBJ2-7 and V is TRBV9; no reliable D call. The CDR3 spans 12 residues. Germline loops: CDR1 SGDLS, CDR2 YYNGEE. Trimming stripped 1 base from V and 5 bases from J, with 7 bases between.

Of note for this clonotype: Given a much more abundant clone one base away, this may be a read error. J is TRBJ2-7 and V is TRBV7-6; D gene ambiguous. Germline V gene lookup returns CDR1 SGHVS and CDR2 FNYEAQ. CDR3 length: 13 amino acids. The CDR3 nucleotides are TGTGCCAGCAGCTTACCACAGTCCTACGAGCAGTGCTTC. Its translation: CASSLPQSYEQCF.

This clonotype was seen at least ten times. This chain joins TRBV6-1 and TRBJ1-1; a possible D gene is TRBD1 (5 bases). The CDR3 is 15 residues long. Germline CDR1 reads MNHNS; CDR2 reads SASEGT. V was cut by 8 bases and J by 10 bases, with 26 bases left in between. DNA of the CDR3: TGTGCCAGCCGGGACGCTACCGGGGGGGGAATCGGAGCTTTCTTT. Its translation: CASRDATGGGIGAFF.

This clonotype was detected once. Since a much larger clone is just one base distant, this may be a read error. The V and J genes are TRBV6-1 and TRBJ2-7; 9 nucleotides line up with TRBD1. The junction had 9 bases not matched to a gene; V was cut back by 6 bases and J by 3 bases. The CDR3 totals 15 residues. Germline lookup yields CDR1 MNHNS and CDR2 SASEGT. CDR3 in DNA: TGTGCCAGCAGCCCGACAGGGGGTGACTTCTACGAGCAGTACTTC. This encodes CASSPTGGDFYEQYF.

This clonotype was seen repeatedly, ten times or more. The chain has TRBV9 and TRBJ1-6, with D possibly TRBD1 on 6 matching bases. Germline-derived CDR1 and CDR2 are SGDLS and YYNGEE. Trimming left V 3 bases short and J 1 base short, with 11 bases between. The CDR3 is 16 amino acids. CDR3 nucleotides: TGTGCCAGCAGCGCCTTAGGACAGTCCTATAATTCACCCCTCCACTTT. This codes for CASSALGQSYNSPLHF.

In its sample, this clonotype was seen many times. DNA of the CDR3: TGTGCCAGCAGCCTAGGACTAGCGGGGGGGTCGCAGTATTTT. Encoded protein: CASSLGLAGGSQYF. The chain carries TRBV7-3 and TRBJ2-3; 15 bases fit TRBD2. The CDR3 spans 14 residues. From germline, CDR1 is SGHTA and CDR2 FQGTGA. The V and J ends lost 5 bases and 10 bases, in that order; junction bases with no gene match: 4.

This clonotype was picked up many times. CDR3 nucleotides: TGTGCCAGCAGCTTGGCCTTAGCGGAGGGAGAGACCCAGTACTTC. Encoded protein: CASSLALAEGETQYF. The chain uses TRBV7-9 and TRBJ2-5, with D maybe TRBD2 (6 bases). Trimming cost V 3 bases and J 4 bases, with 15 bases left between them. The CDR3 runs 15 residues. Germline CDR1 is SEHNR and CDR2 is FQNEAQ (reference sequence). Full variable domain (missing parts from reference TRBV7-9 and TRBJ2-5): DTGVSQNPRHKITKRGQNVTFRCDPISEHNRLYWYRQTLGQGPEFLTYFQNEAQLEKSRLLSDRFSAERPKGSFSTLEIQRTEQGDSAMYLCASSLALAEGETQYFGPGTRLLVL.

This clonotype appeared a few times. J is TRBJ1-2 and V is TRBV27; no reliable D call. This CDR3 contains 12 residues. The V end lost 8 bases, the J end lost 2 bases, and 9 bases lay between the germline ends. Germline lookup yields CDR1 MNHEY and CDR2 SMNVEV (reference sequence). Here the CDR3 reads CASRSANYGYTF. The CDR3 region has the DNA TGTGCCAGCCGGTCAGCGAACTATGGCTACACCTTC.

In its sample, this clonotype was seen many times. This chain joins TRBV10-3 and TRBJ2-1; 10 bases fit TRBD2. Germline CDR1 is ENHRY and CDR2 is SYGVKD. Unmatched junction bases numbered 12, after V lost 7 bases and J lost 9 bases. The CDR3 runs to 15 residues. The CDR3: CAIKPAGLASGEQFF. CDR3 sequence (DNA): TGTGCCATCAAACCGGCGGGACTAGCGTCAGGTGAGCAGTTCTTC.

The chain uses TRBV2 and TRBJ1-2; the match to TRBD1 covers 8 bases. The CDR3 runs 17 residues. Germline-derived CDR1 and CDR2 are SNHLY and FYNNEI. The V gene end was trimmed by 6 bases and the J gene end by 7 bases; junction bases not matched to a gene: 19. The CDR3 nucleotides read TGTGCCAGCAGGCCGGGACAGGTCTCCCCCTCCCAGGGTGGCTACACCTTC. The encoded protein is CASRPGQVSPSQGGYTF.

This clonotype was seen a few times. The V gene is TRBV20-1, the J gene TRBJ2-7; no reliable D call. The CDR3 covers 11 residues. Trimming shortened V by 1 base and J by 7 bases, and 8 bases separated the two germline ends. Germline CDR1 DFQATT, CDR2 SNEGSKA (reference sequence). This CDR3 is CSARVPEEQYF. The CDR3 region has the DNA TGCAGTGCTAGAGTCCCCGAGGAGCAGTACTTC.

Notes on this clonotype: This clone may be a read error of a much larger clone one base away. This chain joins TRBV3-1 and TRBJ2-3; 9 bases fit TRBD2. CDR3 length: 17 amino acids. In germline, CDR1 is LGHDT, CDR2 YNNKEL (reference sequence). The chain's CDR3 is CACSQEGRAGGTDTQYF. CDR3 sequence (DNA): TGTGCCTGCAGCCAAGAAGGGCGAGCGGGGGGTACAGATACGCAGTATTTT.

In this sample, this clonotype turned up many times. The chain couples TRBV5-8 to TRBJ1-5; the D is unclear. Between the trimmed V and J ends, which lost 5 bases and 0 bases, there was a span of 12 bases. CDR1 and CDR2 from the germline V gene are SGHTS and YDEGEE. The length of the CDR3 is 15 residues. The DNA of the CDR3 is TGTGCCAGCAGGGTGGGAAGCTATAGCAATCAGCCCCAGCATTTT. Amino acids: CASRVGSYSNQPQHF.

This clonotype was recorded at least ten times. The chain carries TRBV9 and TRBJ2-5, with D possibly being TRBD2 (7 bases). Germline-derived CDR1 and CDR2 are SGDLS and YYNGEE. This CDR3 has 15 amino acids. V was trimmed by 4 bases and J by 4 bases, leaving 17 bases between them. CDR3 sequence: CASSFGGLDGETQYF. In nucleotides, the CDR3 is TGTGCCAGCAGCTTCGGGGGGCTAGACGGAGAGACCCAGTACTTC.